The 8 T cell receptor beta chains listed next were all sequenced from one sample in a study of OX40 agonist ivuxolimab in advanced cancers. Clones were read by immunoSEQ multiplex PCR, and TCRdb kept only the in-frame ones, dropping some. The data hold about 45,000 clones, with roughly 88% observed a single time. The sequences come from CD4+ or CD8+ T cells sorted from blood, collected in a trial of the OX40 agonist ivuxolimab. Receptors were obtained from an adult with an advanced solid tumor such as melanoma, head and neck, liver or kidney cancer.

This chain links TRBV7-2 with TRBJ1-2, with D possibly TRBD1 on 6 matching bases. Germline loops: CDR1 SGHTA, CDR2 FQGNSA. The length of the CDR3 is 12 residues. The V gene lost 2 bases and the J gene lost 8 bases, with 9 bases spanning the gap. DNA for the CDR3: TGTGCCAGCAGCTTAACAGGGCAAGGCTACACCTTC. As protein: CASSLTGQGYTF.

The chain employs TRBV6-1 and TRBJ2-5, with D tentatively TRBD2 (6 bases). Trimming stripped 6 bases from V and 2 bases from J, with 10 bases between. The germline CDR1 and CDR2 sequences are MNHNS and SASEGT. CDR3 length equals 13 residues. The DNA of the CDR3 is TGTGCCAGCAGGGGGGACTTTCAAGAGACCCAGTACTTC. It translates to CASRGDFQETQYF.

V and J are TRBV18 and TRBJ2-7; TRBD2 is a possible D gene (6 bases). V lost 1 base, J lost 0 bases, and 13 bases lay in between. The CDR3 is 16 residues long. Germline loops: CDR1 KGHSH, CDR2 LQKENI. The CDR3 coding sequence is TGTGCCAGCTCACCACTAAACGGAGGGAGCTCCTACGAGCAGTACTTC. Amino acids: CASSPLNGGSSYEQYF.

The genes are TRBV5-1 and TRBJ2-5; weak D call: TRBD1 (6 bases). Germline V gene lookup returns CDR1 SGHRS and CDR2 YFSETQ. The CDR3 spans 13 residues. Trimming removed 4 bases at V and 5 bases at J, with 12 bases between. The chain's CDR3 is CASSPGARETQYF. CDR3 coding DNA: TGCGCCAGCAGCCCAGGGGCCCGGGAGACCCAGTACTTC.

This chain connects TRBV5-1 to TRBJ2-7; 9 nucleotides match TRBD1. The germline V gene encodes CDR1 SGHRS and CDR2 YFSETQ. Trimming at V came to 2 bases and at J to 2 bases, leaving 5 bases not matched to a gene. The CDR3 covers 15 residues. The CDR3 here is CASSFTGTGTYEQYF. The CDR3 region has the DNA TGCGCCAGCAGCTTTACCGGGACAGGGACCTACGAGCAGTACTTC. Full variable domain (missing parts from reference TRBV5-1 and TRBJ2-7): KAGVTQTPRYLIKTRGQQVTLSCSPISGHRSVSWYQQTPGQGLQFLFEYFSETQRNKGNFPGRFSGRQFSNSRSEMNVSTLELGDSALYLCASSFTGTGTYEQYFGPGTRLTVT.

This rearrangement joins TRBV9 to TRBJ2-2; D is unresolved. CDR3 size: 15 residues. Germline V gives CDR1 SGDLS, CDR2 YYNGEE. Trimming took off 2 bases at V and 6 bases at J, with 14 bases between the two ends. The CDR3 protein is CASSVGLPGAGELFF. CDR3 sequence (DNA): TGTGCCAGCAGCGTCGGCCTCCCGGGCGCCGGGGAGCTGTTTTTT.

V is TRBV7-2 and J is TRBJ2-3; TRBD2 matches 7 bases. Germline CDR1 reads SGHTA; CDR2 reads FQGNSA. V shed 3 bases and J 1 base; nucleotides not matched to a gene: 7. The CDR3 is made up of 16 amino acids. The CDR3 reads CASSFRSGARTDTQYF. The CDR3 DNA sequence: TGTGCCAGCAGCTTTCGAAGCGGGGCACGCACAGATACGCAGTATTTT.

V gene TRBV9 combines with J gene TRBJ1-1; the D is unclear. Trimming removed 3 bases from V and 4 bases from J, with 4 bases in between. Germline V gene lookup returns CDR1 SGDLS and CDR2 YYNGEE. The CDR3 spans 11 residues. CDR3 region: CASSAGTEAFF. CDR3 coding DNA: TGTGCCAGCAGCGCTGGCACTGAAGCTTTCTTT.